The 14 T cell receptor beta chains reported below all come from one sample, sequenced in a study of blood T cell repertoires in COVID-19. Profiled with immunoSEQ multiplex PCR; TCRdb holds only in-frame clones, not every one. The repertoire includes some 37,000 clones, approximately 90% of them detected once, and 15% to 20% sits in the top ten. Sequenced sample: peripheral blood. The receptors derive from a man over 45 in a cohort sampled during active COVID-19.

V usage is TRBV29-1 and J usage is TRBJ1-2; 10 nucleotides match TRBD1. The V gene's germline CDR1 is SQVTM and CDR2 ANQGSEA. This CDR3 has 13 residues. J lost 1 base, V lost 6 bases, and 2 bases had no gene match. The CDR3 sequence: CSVRTGGNYGYTF. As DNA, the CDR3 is TGCAGCGTCCGGACAGGGGGTAACTATGGCTACACCTTC. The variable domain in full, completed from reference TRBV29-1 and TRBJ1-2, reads SAVISQKPSRDICQRGTSLTIQCQVDSQVTMMFWYRQQPGQSLTLIATANQGSEATYESGFVIDKFPISRPNLTFSTLTVSNMSPEDSSIYLCSVRTGGNYGYTFGSGTRLTVV.

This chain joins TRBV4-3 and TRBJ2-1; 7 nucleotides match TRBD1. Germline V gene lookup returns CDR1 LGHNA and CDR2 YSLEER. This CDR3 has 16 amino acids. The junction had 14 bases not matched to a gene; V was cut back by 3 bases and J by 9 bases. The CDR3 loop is CASSHMTGRVLGEQFF. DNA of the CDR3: TGCGCCAGCAGCCACATGACAGGGCGCGTTTTAGGTGAGCAGTTCTTC.

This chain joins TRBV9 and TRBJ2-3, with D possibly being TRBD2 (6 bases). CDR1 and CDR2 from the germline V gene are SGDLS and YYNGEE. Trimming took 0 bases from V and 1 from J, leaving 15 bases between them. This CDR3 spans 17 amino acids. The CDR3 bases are TGTGCCAGCAGCGTAGATGGGACTCCCCTGGGCACAGATACGCAGTATTTT. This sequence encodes CASSVDGTPLGTDTQYF. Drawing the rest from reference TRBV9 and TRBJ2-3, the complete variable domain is DSGVTQTPKHLITATGQRVTLRCSPRSGDLSVYWYQQSLDQGLQFLIQYYNGEERAKGNILERFSAQQFPDLHSELNLSSLELGDSALYFCASSVDGTPLGTDTQYFGPGTRLTVL.

The CDR3 region is CASSPRPGTGSGANVLTF. In nucleotides, the CDR3 is TGTGCCAGCAGCCCACGTCCCGGGACAGGGTCTGGGGCCAACGTCCTGACTTTC. The chain recombines TRBV11-3 with TRBJ2-6; 9 positions match TRBD1. Germline V lookup: CDR1 SGHNT, CDR2 YENEEA. The CDR3 sequence is 18 residues long. Trimming took 5 bases from V and 1 from J; bases not matched to a gene: 9.

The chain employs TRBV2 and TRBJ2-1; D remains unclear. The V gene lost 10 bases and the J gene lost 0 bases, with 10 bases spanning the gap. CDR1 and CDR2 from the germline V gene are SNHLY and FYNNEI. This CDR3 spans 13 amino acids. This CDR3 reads CAIFPSSYNEQFF. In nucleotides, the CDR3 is TGTGCCATCTTCCCCAGCTCCTACAATGAGCAGTTCTTC. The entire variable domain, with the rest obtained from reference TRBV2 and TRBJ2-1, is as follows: EPEVTQTPSHQVTQMGQEVILRCVPISNHLYFYWYRQILGQKVEFLVSFYNNEISEKSEIFDDQFSVERPDGSNFTLKIRSTKLEDSAMYFCAIFPSSYNEQFFGPGTRLTVL.

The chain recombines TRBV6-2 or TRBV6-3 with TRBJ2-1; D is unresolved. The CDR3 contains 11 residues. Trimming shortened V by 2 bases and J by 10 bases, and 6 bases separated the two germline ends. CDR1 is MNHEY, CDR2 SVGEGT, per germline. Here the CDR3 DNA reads TGTGCCAGCAGTTACCAAGCGGAGCAGTTCTTC. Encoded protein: CASSYQAEQFF.

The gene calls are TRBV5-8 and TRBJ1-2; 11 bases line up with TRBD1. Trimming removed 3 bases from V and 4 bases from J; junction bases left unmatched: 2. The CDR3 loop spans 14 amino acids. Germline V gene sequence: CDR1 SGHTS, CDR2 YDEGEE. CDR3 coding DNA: TGTGCCAGCAGCTGGGACAGGGGGGGCTATGGCTACACCTTC. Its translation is CASSWDRGGYGYTF.

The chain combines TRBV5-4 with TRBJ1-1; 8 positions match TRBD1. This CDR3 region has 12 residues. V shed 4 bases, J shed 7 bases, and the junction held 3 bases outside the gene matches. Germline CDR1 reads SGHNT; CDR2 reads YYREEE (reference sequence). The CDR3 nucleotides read TGTGCCAGCAGCGAGACAGGGGTTGAAGCTTTCTTT. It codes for CASSETGVEAFF.

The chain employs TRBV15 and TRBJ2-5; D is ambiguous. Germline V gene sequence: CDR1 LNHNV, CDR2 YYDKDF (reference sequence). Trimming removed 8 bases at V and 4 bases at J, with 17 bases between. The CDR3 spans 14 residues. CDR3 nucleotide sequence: TGTGCCACCGGGCAAGTAGTTTATGGAGAGACCCAGTACTTC. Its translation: CATGQVVYGETQYF.

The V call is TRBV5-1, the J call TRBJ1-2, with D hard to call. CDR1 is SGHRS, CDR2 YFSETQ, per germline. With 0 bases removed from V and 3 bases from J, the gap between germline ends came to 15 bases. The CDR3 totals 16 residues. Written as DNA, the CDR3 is TGCGCCAGCAGCTTGGCGGAGGACGGTGAGTACTATGGCTACACCTTC. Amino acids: CASSLAEDGEYYGYTF.

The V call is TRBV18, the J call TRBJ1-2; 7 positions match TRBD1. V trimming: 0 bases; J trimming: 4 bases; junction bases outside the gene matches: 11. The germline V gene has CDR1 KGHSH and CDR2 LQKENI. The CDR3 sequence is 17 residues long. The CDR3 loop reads CASSPPVGTVKTYGYTF. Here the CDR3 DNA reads TGTGCCAGCTCACCACCGGTTGGGACAGTAAAGACCTATGGCTACACCTTC.

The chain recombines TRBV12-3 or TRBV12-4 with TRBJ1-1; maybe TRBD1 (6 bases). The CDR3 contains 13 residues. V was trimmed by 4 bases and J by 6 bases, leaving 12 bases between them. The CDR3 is CASSSGVEAEAFF. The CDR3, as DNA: TGTGCCAGCAGTTCAGGGGTTGAAGCTGAAGCTTTCTTT.

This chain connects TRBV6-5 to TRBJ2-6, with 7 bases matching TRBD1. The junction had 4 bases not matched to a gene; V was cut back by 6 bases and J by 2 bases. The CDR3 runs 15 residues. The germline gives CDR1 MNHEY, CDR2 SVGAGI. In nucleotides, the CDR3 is TGTGCCAGCAGCCCAACAGGGGCTGGGGCCAACGTCCTGACTTTC. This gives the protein CASSPTGAGANVLTF.

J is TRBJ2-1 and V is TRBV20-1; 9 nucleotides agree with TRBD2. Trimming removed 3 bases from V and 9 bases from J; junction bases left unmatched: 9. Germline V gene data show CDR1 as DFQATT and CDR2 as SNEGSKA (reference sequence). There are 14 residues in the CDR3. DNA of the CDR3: TGCAGTGCTAGTCGGAGCGGGAGGATCGGTGAGCAGTTCTTC. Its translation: CSASRSGRIGEQFF.